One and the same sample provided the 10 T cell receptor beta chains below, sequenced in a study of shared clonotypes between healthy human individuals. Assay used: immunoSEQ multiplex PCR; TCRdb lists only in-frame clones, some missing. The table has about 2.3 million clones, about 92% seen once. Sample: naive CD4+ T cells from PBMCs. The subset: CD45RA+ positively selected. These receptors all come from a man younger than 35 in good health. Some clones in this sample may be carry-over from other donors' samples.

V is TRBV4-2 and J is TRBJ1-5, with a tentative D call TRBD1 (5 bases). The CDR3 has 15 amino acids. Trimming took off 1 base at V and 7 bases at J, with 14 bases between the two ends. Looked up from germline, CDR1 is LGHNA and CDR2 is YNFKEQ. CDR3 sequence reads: CASSQAGPGVQPQHF. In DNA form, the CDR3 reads TGTGCCAGCAGCCAAGCCGGTCCGGGGGTACAGCCCCAGCATTTT.

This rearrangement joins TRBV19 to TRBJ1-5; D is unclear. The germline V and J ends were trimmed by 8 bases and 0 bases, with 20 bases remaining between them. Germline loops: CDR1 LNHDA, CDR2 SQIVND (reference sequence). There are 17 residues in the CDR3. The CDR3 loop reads CASAQMIGTISNQPQHF. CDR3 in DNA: TGTGCCAGTGCGCAGATGATAGGAACAATTAGCAATCAGCCCCAGCATTTT.

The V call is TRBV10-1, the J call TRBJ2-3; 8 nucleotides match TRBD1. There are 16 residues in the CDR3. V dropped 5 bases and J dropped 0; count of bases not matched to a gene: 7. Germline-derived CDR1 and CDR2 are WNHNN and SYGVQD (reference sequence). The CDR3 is CASSPSDRESTDTQYF. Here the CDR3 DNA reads TGCGCCAGCAGTCCGTCGGACAGGGAGAGCACAGATACGCAGTATTTT.

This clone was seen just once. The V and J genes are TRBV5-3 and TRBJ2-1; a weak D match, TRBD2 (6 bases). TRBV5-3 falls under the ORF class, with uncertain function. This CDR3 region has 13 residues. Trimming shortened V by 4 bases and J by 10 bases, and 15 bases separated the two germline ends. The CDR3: CARSHKRVGEQFF. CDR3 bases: TGTGCCAGAAGCCATAAGCGGGTCGGGGAGCAGTTCTTC.

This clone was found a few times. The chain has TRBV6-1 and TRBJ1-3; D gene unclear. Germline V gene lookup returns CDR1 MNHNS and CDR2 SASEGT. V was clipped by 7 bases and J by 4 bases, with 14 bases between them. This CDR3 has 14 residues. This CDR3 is CASKGLVRGNTIYF. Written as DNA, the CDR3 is TGTGCCAGCAAGGGCCTCGTGAGAGGAAACACCATATATTTT.

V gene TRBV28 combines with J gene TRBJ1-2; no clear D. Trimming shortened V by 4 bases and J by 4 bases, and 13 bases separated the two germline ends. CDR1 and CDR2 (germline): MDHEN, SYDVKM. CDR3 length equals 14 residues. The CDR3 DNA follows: TGTGCCAGCAGTTCCGGATGGGTTCTCTATGGCTACACCTTC. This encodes CASSSGWVLYGYTF.

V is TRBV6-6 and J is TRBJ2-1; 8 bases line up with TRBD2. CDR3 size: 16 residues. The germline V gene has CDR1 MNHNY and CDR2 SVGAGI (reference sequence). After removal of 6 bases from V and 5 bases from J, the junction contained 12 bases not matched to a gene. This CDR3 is CASRPHREGFHNEQFF. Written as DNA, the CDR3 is TGTGCCAGCAGACCCCATCGGGAGGGATTCCACAATGAGCAGTTCTTC.

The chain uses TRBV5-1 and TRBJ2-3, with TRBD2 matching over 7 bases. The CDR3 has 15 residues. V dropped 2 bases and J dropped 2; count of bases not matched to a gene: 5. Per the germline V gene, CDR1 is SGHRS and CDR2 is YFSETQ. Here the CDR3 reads CASSLPLAFTDTQYF. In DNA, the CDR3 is TGCGCCAGCAGCTTACCACTAGCGTTCACAGATACGCAGTATTTT.

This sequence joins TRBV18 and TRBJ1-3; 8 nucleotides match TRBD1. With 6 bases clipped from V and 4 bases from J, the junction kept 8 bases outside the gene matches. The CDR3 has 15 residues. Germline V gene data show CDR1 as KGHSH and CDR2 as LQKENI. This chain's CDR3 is CASSAQGAHGNTIYF. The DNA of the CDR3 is TGTGCCAGCTCGGCCCAGGGGGCGCACGGAAACACCATATATTTT.

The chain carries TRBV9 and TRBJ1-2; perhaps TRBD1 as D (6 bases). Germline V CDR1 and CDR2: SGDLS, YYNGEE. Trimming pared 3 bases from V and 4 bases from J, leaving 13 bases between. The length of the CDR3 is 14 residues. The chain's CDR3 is CASSASTGTYGYTF. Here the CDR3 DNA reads TGTGCCAGCAGCGCCTCCACAGGGACCTATGGCTACACCTTC.